The clone carrying this T cell receptor beta chain has just one count. Antigen unknown. One end of the junction does not line up with germline, which may come from a read error. RNA was extracted from bulk tissue without any cell sorting. This non-tumor lung sample came from over 3 cm beyond the tumor edge. Chemotherapy-naive patients with new lung cancer underwent thoracic surgery in China, August–late 2014. This sample was taken from a study of tumor and adjacent non-tumor tissue in lung cancer. The study's findings and limits: Top 100 clones took a larger repertoire share in normal lung.

A modified ARM-PCR protocol with three rounds of nested PCR amplified TCRbeta. TCRdb re-called the multiplex PCR reads through MiXCR, storing one row per CDR3 protein. The sample consists of some 100,000 distinct CDR3 sequences, roughly two thirds of them appearing once. The CDR3 length is 16 residues. Germline V gene data show CDR1 as SGHNT and CDR2 as YENEEA. The origin of this receptor is a young man with non-small cell lung cancer. Sequenced material: distant non-tumor lung tissue. This chain connects TRBV11-3 to TRBJ2-2, with a weak D call TRBD2 (6 bases). The CDR3 spells CASSSRGRLDAGELFF. CDR3 DNA: TGTGCTAGCAGCTCCCGGGGCAGACTAGACGCCGGGGAGCTGTTTTTT.